The 3 T cell receptor beta chains presented below share a single source sample, sequenced in a study of T cell repertoires in cytomegalovirus infection. TCRdb itself ran the reads through MiXCR, one entry per CDR3 protein. In the table there are roughly 80,000 distinct CDR3 sequences, 24% of which are singletons. These TCRs' antigens remain unknown. Material: CD8+ T cells from cultured PBMCs, obtained from culture after CMV antigen stimulation. The receptors here all came from a human donor in good health (CMV status not recorded). Some clones in this sample may be carry-over from other donors' samples.

V usage is TRBV4-2 and J usage is TRBJ1-6, with D possibly matching TRBD1 (6 bases). The CDR3 runs 15 residues. V dropped 0 bases and J dropped 8 bases, with 11 bases sitting between them. Per germline, CDR1 LGHNA and CDR2 YNFKEQ. The CDR3 loop is CASSQDGDTYSPLHF. The DNA of the CDR3 is TGTGCCAGCAGCCAAGACGGGGACACCTATTCACCCCTCCACTTT.

Note on this clonotype: This may arise from a read error, as a much more abundant clone is one base away. This chain connects TRBV7-8 to TRBJ2-5; maybe TRBD1 (6 bases). Per the germline V gene, CDR1 is SGHVS and CDR2 is FQNEAQ. This CDR3 comprises 15 residues. CDR3 nucleotide sequence: TGTGACAGCAGCCTCCTCCCGGACAGACAAGAGACCCAGTACTTC. Amino acids: CDSSLLPDRQETQYF.

This clonotype has only a few counts. This chain links TRBV7-9 with TRBJ2-7; a possible D gene is TRBD1 (5 bases). The germline V gene encodes CDR1 SEHNR and CDR2 FQNEAQ (reference sequence). Trimming stripped 5 bases from V and 5 bases from J, with 10 bases between. The CDR3 runs to 12 residues. The CDR3 loop reads CASSPPTDEQYF. The CDR3 DNA reads as TGTGCCAGCAGCCCCCCGACAGACGAGCAGTACTTC. The full variable domain, its missing parts supplied by reference TRBV7-9 and TRBJ2-7, is DTGVSQNPRHKITKRGQNVTFRCDPISEHNRLYWYRQTLGQGPEFLTYFQNEAQLEKSRLLSDRFSAERPKGSFSTLEIQRTEQGDSAMYLCASSPPTDEQYFGPGTRLTVT.